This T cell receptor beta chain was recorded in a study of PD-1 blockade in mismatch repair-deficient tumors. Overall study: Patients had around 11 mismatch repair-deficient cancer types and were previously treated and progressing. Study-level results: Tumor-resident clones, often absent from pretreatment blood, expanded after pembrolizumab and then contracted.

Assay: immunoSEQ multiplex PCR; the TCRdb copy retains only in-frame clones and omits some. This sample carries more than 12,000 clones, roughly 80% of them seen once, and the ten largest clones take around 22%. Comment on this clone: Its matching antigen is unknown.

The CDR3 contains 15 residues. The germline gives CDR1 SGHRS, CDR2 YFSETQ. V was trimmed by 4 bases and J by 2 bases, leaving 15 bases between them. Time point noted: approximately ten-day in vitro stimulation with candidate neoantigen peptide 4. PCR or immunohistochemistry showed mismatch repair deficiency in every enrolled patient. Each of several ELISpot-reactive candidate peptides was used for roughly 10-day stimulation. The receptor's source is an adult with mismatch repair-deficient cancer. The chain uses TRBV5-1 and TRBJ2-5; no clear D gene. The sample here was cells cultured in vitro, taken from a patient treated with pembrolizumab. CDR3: CASSAGAFRQETQYF. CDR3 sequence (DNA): TGCGCCAGCAGCGCCGGAGCTTTCCGGCAAGAGACCCAGTACTTC.